Listed below are T cell receptor beta chains from one sample, sequenced in a study of T cell responses to AZD1222 COVID-19 vaccine. Data came from immunoSEQ multiplex PCR; TCRdb stores just in-frame clones and leaves some out. The table shows about 95,000 clones, with around 90% occurring only once. The sample in question was peripheral blood, obtained on day 0 of AZD1222 vaccination. Receptors were obtained from an adult in good health. Both conserved end residues are trimmed from each CDR3.

J: TRBJ1-1; length: 12; V: TRBV4-1; CDR3: ASSQGGAVSEAF
J: TRBJ2-2; length: 13; V: TRBV30; CDR3: AWSVGEWDTGELF
J: TRBJ2-1; length: 12; V: TRBV27; CDR3: ATGGARVYNEQF
J: TRBJ1-4; length: 13; V: TRBV7-2; CDR3: ASSSNTAPNEKLF
J: TRBJ1-6; length: 14; V: TRBV6-5; CDR3: ASSYDSAGRNSPLH
J: TRBJ1-2; length: 10; V: TRBV30; CDR3: AWGGATNGYT
J: TRBJ1-1; length: 13; V: TRBV2; CDR3: ASSEKDRVNTEAF
J: TRBJ1-2; length: 10; V: TRBV24-1; CDR3: ATSVTDYGYT
J: TRBJ1-2; length: 13; V: TRBV9; CDR3: ASSPGGTGYYGYT
J: TRBJ1-2; length: 16; V: TRBV11-2; CDR3: ASSSPSPLGQTNYGYT